This entry is about one T cell receptor beta chain. This sample was included in a study of shared T cell receptors in the human thymus. The protocol was immunoSEQ multiplex PCR, while the TCRdb copy is restricted to in-frame clones and leaves out a portion. The table shows 500,000 to 850,000 clones, with around 87% occurring only once. These data were likewise used in another study, on human thymus T cells. That study reports: Resections were taken during corrective heart surgery, and the thymus tissue came from these.

The clonotype originates from a boy in the first two years of life with a congenital heart defect. The specimen sequenced was thymocytes.

CDR3 amino acids: CASSLGSGRGNSAGELFF. The CDR3 DNA reads as TGTGCCAGCAGCTTGGGGTCCGGGAGAGGGAACTCTGCCGGGGAGCTGTTTTTT. The gene calls are TRBV5-6 and TRBJ2-2; possibly TRBD2 for D (6 bases). V lost 0 bases and J lost 6, with 21 bases in between. CDR3 length equals 18 residues. Germline-derived CDR1 and CDR2 are SGHDT and YYEEEE.